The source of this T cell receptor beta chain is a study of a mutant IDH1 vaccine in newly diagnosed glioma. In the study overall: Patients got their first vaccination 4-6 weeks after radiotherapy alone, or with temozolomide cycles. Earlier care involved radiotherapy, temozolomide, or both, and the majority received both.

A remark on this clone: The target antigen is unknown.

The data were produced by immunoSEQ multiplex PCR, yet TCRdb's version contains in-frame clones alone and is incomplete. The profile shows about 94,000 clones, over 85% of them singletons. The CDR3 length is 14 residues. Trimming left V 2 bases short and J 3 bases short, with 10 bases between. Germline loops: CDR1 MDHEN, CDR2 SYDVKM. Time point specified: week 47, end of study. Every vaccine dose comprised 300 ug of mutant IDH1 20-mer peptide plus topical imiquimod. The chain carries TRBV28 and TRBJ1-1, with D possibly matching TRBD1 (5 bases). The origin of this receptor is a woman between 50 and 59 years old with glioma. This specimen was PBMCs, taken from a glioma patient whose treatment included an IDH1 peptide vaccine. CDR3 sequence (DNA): TGTGCCAGCAGTTTAATTTCGGGGGACACTGAAGCTTTCTTT. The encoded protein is CASSLISGDTEAFF.